The 19 T cell receptor beta chains listed next were all sequenced from one sample in a study of breast tumors, draining lymph nodes, adjacent tissues. TCRdb itself ran the multiplex PCR reads through MiXCR, one entry per CDR3 protein. The sample shows about 12,000 distinct CDR3 sequences, 40% to 55% of them seen only once. Sequencing was performed on tumor-adjacent breast tissue. All receptors derive from a female donor with breast cancer. Some clones in this sample may be carry-over from other donors' samples.

The chain employs TRBV20-1 and TRBJ2-6, with no clear D. V lost 1 base to trimming and J lost 2 bases, with 15 bases between them. The CDR3 sequence is 17 residues long. From germline, CDR1 is DFQATT and CDR2 SNEGSKA (reference sequence). The CDR3 nucleotides are TGCAGTGCTAGAGGAGGTTCCTCTAAGACTGGGGCCAACGTCCTGACTTTC. It codes for CSARGGSSKTGANVLTF.

The chain links TRBV2 to TRBJ2-2; 9 bases line up with TRBD1. CDR3 size: 15 residues. V trimming: 6 bases; J trimming: 5 bases; junction bases outside the gene matches: 7. Germline CDR1 is SNHLY and CDR2 is FYNNEI. The CDR3 DNA reads as TGTGCCAGCAGCGCGGGACAGGGCATGACCGGGGAGCTGTTTTTT. It translates to CASSAGQGMTGELFF. The full variable domain, completed using reference TRBV2 and TRBJ2-2, is EPEVTQTPSHQVTQMGQEVILRCVPISNHLYFYWYRQILGQKVEFLVSFYNNEISEKSEIFDDQFSVERPDGSNFTLKIRSTKLEDSAMYFCASSAGQGMTGELFFGEGSRLTVL.

In its sample, this clonotype is medium-sized. V is TRBV6-2 or TRBV6-3 and J is TRBJ1-3, with TRBD1 matching over 7 bases. This CDR3 contains 13 residues. Germline CDR1 and CDR2: MNHEY and SVGEGT. V gave up 4 bases and J gave up 3 bases; unmatched junction bases: 0. CDR3 protein: CASSWTGGNTIYF. The CDR3 region has the DNA TGTGCCAGCAGTTGGACAGGTGGAAACACCATATATTTT.

A word on this clonotype: This clone may be a read error of a much larger clone one base away. The chain carries TRBV6-1 and TRBJ1-2; D is possibly TRBD1 (5 bases). The germline CDR1 and CDR2 sequences are MNHNS and SASEGT. CDR3 length equals 10 residues. Trimming shortened V by 10 bases and J by 3 bases, and 6 bases separated the two germline ends. In nucleotides, the CDR3 is TGTGCCACGGGACACTATGGCTACACCTTC. Translation: CATGHYGYTF.

The rearrangement uses TRBV12-3 or TRBV12-4 and TRBJ1-4; the D is unclear. With 6 bases removed from V and 8 bases from J, the gap between germline ends came to 16 bases. CDR3 length: 14 amino acids. The CDR3 sequence is CASRVHGSGEKLFF. The DNA for the CDR3 is TGTGCCAGCAGAGTTCACGGGTCTGGGGAAAAACTGTTTTTT.

This chain links TRBV30 with TRBJ2-3; 7 bases line up with TRBD2. The CDR3 sequence is 14 residues long. The junction had 14 bases not matched to a gene; V was cut back by 7 bases and J by 7 bases. The V gene's germline CDR1 is GTSNPN and CDR2 SVGIG (reference sequence). CDR3 sequence: CAYLSGVVGYTQYF. Here the CDR3 DNA reads TGTGCCTATTTAAGCGGGGTGGTAGGATATACGCAGTATTTT.

This clonotype was counted a single time. This chain joins TRBV3-1 and TRBJ2-2; possible D gene TRBD2, 6 bases. Germline loops: CDR1 LGHDT, CDR2 YNNKEL (reference sequence). V was trimmed by 1 base and J by 6 bases, leaving 12 bases between them. This CDR3 is built from 15 residues. The CDR3 coding sequence is TGTGCCAGCAGCCAAGTCTTGGAGGGAGCCGGGGAGCTGTTTTTT. It specifies CASSQVLEGAGELFF.

The chain recombines TRBV19 with TRBJ1-2; the D is unclear. Germline CDR1 LNHDA, CDR2 SQIVND (reference sequence). This CDR3 comprises 14 residues. V lost 7 bases and J 3 bases, leaving 15 bases between the germline ends. The CDR3 reads CASINSRHDYGYTF. CDR3 nucleotides: TGTGCCAGTATTAACAGCCGTCACGACTATGGCTACACCTTC.

This chain links TRBV20-1 with TRBJ2-7; the D gene is possibly TRBD1 (6 bases). CDR3 length equals 12 residues. Trimming removed 1 base at V and 6 bases at J, with 10 bases between. CDR1 and CDR2 (germline): DFQATT, SNEGSKA (reference sequence). This chain's CDR3 is CSARGGRGEQYF. CDR3 nucleotide sequence: TGCAGTGCTAGAGGTGGCAGGGGCGAGCAGTACTTC.

This chain joins TRBV9 and TRBJ2-2; D unresolved. Trimming removed 4 bases at V and 1 base at J, with 8 bases between. CDR1 is SGDLS, CDR2 YYNGEE, per germline. The CDR3 is 14 amino acids. CDR3 sequence (DNA): TGTGCCAGCAGCCCCCTAATGAACACCGGGGAGCTGTTTTTT. Its protein is CASSPLMNTGELFF.

The chain combines TRBV29-1 with TRBJ1-3, with D perhaps TRBD1 (5 bases). The germline V gene encodes CDR1 SQVTM and CDR2 ANQGSEA. This CDR3 has 13 residues. Trimming removed 7 bases from V and 1 base from J, with 11 bases in between. As DNA, the CDR3 is TGCAGCGGCCGAGGGGTTTCTGGAAACACCATATATTTT. It encodes CSGRGVSGNTIYF.

J is TRBJ2-7 and V is TRBV24-1; D is possibly TRBD1 (6 bases). Germline lookup yields CDR1 KGHDR and CDR2 SFDVKD. V lost 1 base to trimming and J lost 1 base, with 10 bases between them. The length of the CDR3 is 15 residues. Written as DNA, the CDR3 is TGTGCCACCAGTGATTTCACAGGGAAATCCTACGAGCAGTACTTC. It encodes CATSDFTGKSYEQYF.

V and J are TRBV5-1 and TRBJ2-1; D is perhaps TRBD1 (6 bases). There are 14 residues in the CDR3. V lost 4 bases, J lost 3 bases, and 11 bases lay in between. CDR1 SGHRS and CDR2 YFSETQ come from the germline V gene. The chain's CDR3 is CASSILGHYNEQFF. CDR3 DNA: TGCGCCAGCAGCATACTGGGACACTACAATGAGCAGTTCTTC.

This clonotype was seen repeatedly, ten times or more. One end of the junction does not line up with germline, which may come from a read error. The chain employs TRBV6-8 and TRBJ1-5; D is undetermined. In germline, CDR1 is MNHGY, CDR2 SAAAGT. This CDR3 region has 11 residues. The CDR3 protein is CASSHSGPQHF. The CDR3 coding sequence is TGTGCCAGCAGTCACTCCGGGCCCCAGCATTTT.

About this clonotype: At one of its ends the junction is not consistent with the germline gene, which may arise from a read error. The chain is built from TRBV7-9 and TRBJ2-5, with 8 bases aligning to TRBD2. This CDR3 comprises 15 residues. Germline values: CDR1 SEHNR, CDR2 FQNEAQ (reference sequence). This chain's CDR3 is CASSSLAGSGETQHF. For the CDR3, the DNA is TGTGCCAGCAGCTCCTTAGCGGGGTCAGGAGAGACCCAGCACTTC.

This clonotype came up many times. The chain carries TRBV6-1 and TRBJ2-1; no reliable D call. Trimming took off 3 bases at V and 5 bases at J, with 8 bases between the two ends. The CDR3 contains 13 residues. Germline CDR1 MNHNS, CDR2 SASEGT. DNA of the CDR3: TGTGCCAGCAGTGACGGGCGCCACAATGAGCAGTTCTTC. Translating it yields CASSDGRHNEQFF.

This chain connects TRBV9 to TRBJ2-7, with TRBD2 matching 14 bases. J gave up 9 bases and V 3 bases, and 11 bases lay outside the gene matches. CDR1 SGDLS and CDR2 YYNGEE come from the germline V gene. The CDR3 contains 16 residues. The CDR3 DNA sequence: TGTGCCAGCAGCGGAGGGACTAGCGGGGGAGACCACGCGCAGTACTTC. Translating it yields CASSGGTSGGDHAQYF.

The chain couples TRBV12-3 or TRBV12-4 to TRBJ1-2, with TRBD1 matching 8 bases. The J segment lost 3 bases and the V segment lost 6 bases, leaving 12 bases of the junction unmatched. The CDR3 spans 16 residues. The CDR3 protein is CASSLTTQGAYYGYTF. In DNA, the CDR3 is TGTGCCAGCAGCTTGACTACCCAGGGGGCATACTATGGCTACACCTTC.

V gene TRBV7-2 combines with J gene TRBJ1-2; D call uncertain. The CDR3 runs to 13 residues. V lost 0 bases to trimming and J lost 8 bases, with 10 bases between them. The germline gives CDR1 SGHTA, CDR2 FQGNSA. CDR3 DNA sequence: TGTGCCAGCAGCTTAGCAGACCTCGGCGGCTACACCTTC. It yields the protein CASSLADLGGYTF. Filled out from reference TRBV7-2 and TRBJ1-2, the complete variable domain reads GAGVSQSPSNKVTEKGKDVELRCDPISGHTALYWYRQSLGQGLEFLIYFQGNSAPDKSGLPSDRFSAERTGGSVSTLTIQRTQQEDSAVYLCASSLADLGGYTFGSGTRLTVV.